The T cell receptor beta chain described here comes from a study of CD4+ T cells in melanoma. In regard to this clone: What it recognizes is unknown.

Libraries were prepared by immunoSEQ multiplex PCR; TCRdb keeps only in-frame clonotypes and omits some of them. Among 40,000 to 50,000 clones listed, roughly 89% were seen once. Study-level points and caveats: Neoantigen-specific CD4+ T cells in melanoma reportedly had diverse differentiation states. A reported correlation linked neoantigen-specific CD4+ T cells to CD8+, macrophage and B cell function.

The CDR3 has 20 residues. Germline V gene sequence: CDR1 SNHLY, CDR2 FYNNEI. Trimming took off 4 bases at V and 0 bases at J, with 25 bases between the two ends. The sequenced sample consisted of peripheral blood. V gene TRBV2 combines with J gene TRBJ2-1; perhaps TRBD2 as D (6 bases). The sequence was collected from a human donor with melanoma. DNA for the CDR3: TGTGCCAGCAGTGCTGGGGACTTTTACCGCGGAAGGAGCTCCTACAATGAGCAGTTCTTC. Translating gives CASSAGDFYRGRSSYNEQFF.